The 23 T cell receptor beta chains below come from one sample, sequenced in a study of regulatory T cells in long-lasting Graves disease. Libraries of TCR beta came from iRepertoire HTBI primers plus Arm-PCR of CDR3 regions. TCRdb ran MiXCR on the multiplex PCR reads and lists one entry per CDR3 protein. This repertoire shows roughly 500,000 distinct CDR3 sequences, about 14% found once; its top ten account for about 15%. The time point: newly diagnosed GD, antithyroid drugs for less than 3 months. Extracted PBMC RNA gave rise to the TCR library. These data were also reused for a study on T cells in Graves' hyperthyroidism and ophthalmopathy.

This material consisted of peripheral blood mononuclear cells (PBMCs), taken at new diagnosis, from a patient treated with antithyroid drugs. These receptors all stem from a woman aged 45-65 years with Graves disease.

This chain links TRBV20-1 with TRBJ2-1, with 10 bases lining up with TRBD2. Germline CDR1 is DFQATT and CDR2 is SNEGSKA (reference sequence). The CDR3 has 17 residues. V was pared by 6 bases and J by 0 bases, with 11 bases of the junction left unmatched. CDR3 coding DNA: TGCAGTGCGCCGCCACTAGCGGGATCACGCTCCTACAATGAGCAGTTCTTC. It translates to CSAPPLAGSRSYNEQFF.

Notes on this clonotype: Just one base apart from a much larger clone, this may be a read error. The chain is built from TRBV9 and TRBJ2-7; possibly TRBD2 for D (5 bases). This CDR3 contains 15 residues. CDR1 and CDR2 from the germline V gene are SGDLS and YYNGEE. The CDR3 coding sequence is TGCGCCAGCAGCTTGGAGGCTGGAGCGGCCTACGAGCGGTACTTC. Encoded protein: CASSLEAGAAYERYF.

The chain links TRBV5-1 to TRBJ2-7; the match to TRBD1 covers 8 bases. The CDR3 covers 17 residues. Germline V CDR1 and CDR2: SGHRS, YFSETQ. After removal of 4 bases from V and 1 base from J, the junction contained 13 bases not matched to a gene. CDR3 protein: CASSPGTGSSISYEQYF. Written as DNA, the CDR3 is TGCGCCAGCAGCCCAGGGACAGGTAGTTCGATTTCCTACGAGCAGTACTTC.

This chain joins TRBV6-2 or TRBV6-3 and TRBJ2-3, with D tentatively TRBD2 (6 bases). V shed 5 bases and J shed 1 base, with 13 bases lying between them. The V gene's germline CDR1 is MNHEY and CDR2 SVGEGT. The CDR3 is 15 amino acids. The chain's CDR3 is CASSGGRAGTDTQYF. The CDR3 nucleotides read TGTGCCAGCAGTGGAGGGCGTGCGGGCACAGATACGCAGTATTTT.

In this sample, this clonotype turned up a few times. V is TRBV7-9 and J is TRBJ2-1; 9 bases align to TRBD2. The CDR3 spans 18 residues. The germline V gene encodes CDR1 SEHNR and CDR2 FQNEAQ (reference sequence). Trimming at V came to 1 base and at J to 7 bases, leaving 14 bases not matched to a gene. CDR3 bases: TGTGCCAGCAGCTTAGGAGAGTTTGGCGCTAGCGGGAATAATGAGCAGTTCTTC. Translating it yields CASSLGEFGASGNNEQFF.

This clonotype was seen many times. CDR3 coding DNA: TGCGCCAGCAGCCTGGGGGCGGGTTTGGGCAATGAGCAGTTCTTC. It codes for CASSLGAGLGNEQFF. The rearrangement links TRBV5-1 to TRBJ2-1; D is perhaps TRBD1 (6 bases). Germline values: CDR1 SGHRS, CDR2 YFSETQ. The CDR3 extends over 15 amino acids. Deletions cut 4 bases from V and 6 bases from J, with 17 bases between.

This clonotype was detected many times. The chain links TRBV11-3 to TRBJ2-1; D is ambiguous. V lost 3 bases and J lost 9, with 9 bases in between. Germline V gene sequence: CDR1 SGHNT, CDR2 YENEEA. The CDR3 is made up of 12 amino acids. CDR3 DNA sequence: TGTGCCAGCAGCTTTCGGTCGGCTGAGCAGTTCTTC. Protein product: CASSFRSAEQFF. The variable domain in full, with the rest retrieved from reference TRBV11-3 and TRBJ2-1, is EAGVVQSPRYKIIEKKQPVAFWCNPISGHNTLYWYLQNLGQGPELLIRYENEEAVDDSQLPKDRFSAERLKGVDSTLKIQPAELGDSAVYLCASSFRSAEQFFGPGTRLTVL.

This clonotype was recorded a few times. The J gene is TRBJ2-7, the V gene TRBV7-9, with TRBD2 matching over 11 bases. From germline, CDR1 is SEHNR and CDR2 FQNEAQ (reference sequence). CDR3 length: 17 residues. Trimming took 0 bases from V and 9 from J; bases not matched to a gene: 13. This CDR3 reads CASSLAYTSGRKRLQYF. Here the CDR3 DNA reads TGTGCCAGCAGCTTAGCGTACACTAGCGGGAGAAAGCGTTTGCAGTACTTC.

This clonotype was found many times. This chain links TRBV6-1 with TRBJ2-1; 11 nucleotides line up with TRBD2. V shed 3 bases, J shed 0 bases, and the junction held 10 bases outside the gene matches. The CDR3 has 19 residues. From germline, CDR1 is MNHNS and CDR2 SASEGT. The DNA of the CDR3 is TGTGCCAGCAGTGAGTTTCTAGCGGGAGGTCAAAGCTCCTACAATGAGCAGTTCTTC. Residues: CASSEFLAGGQSSYNEQFF.

At least ten counts were recorded for this clonotype. This chain connects TRBV2 to TRBJ2-7, with D possibly being TRBD1 (5 bases). Trimming left V 4 bases short and J 2 bases short, with 6 bases between. CDR1 and CDR2 (germline): SNHLY, FYNNEI. The CDR3 is 12 amino acids. The CDR3 sequence is CASSGQTYEQYF. In DNA, the CDR3 is TGTGCCAGCAGTGGACAGACCTACGAGCAGTACTTC. The full variable domain, with the rest looked up from reference TRBV2 and TRBJ2-7, is EPEVTQTPSHQVTQMGQEVILRCVPISNHLYFYWYRQILGQKVEFLVSFYNNEISEKSEIFDDQFSVERPDGSNFTLKIRSTKLEDSAMYFCASSGQTYEQYFGPGTRLTVT.

There are many counts of this clonotype. The chain links TRBV6-1 to TRBJ2-5, with D possibly TRBD2 on 5 matching bases. CDR1 is MNHNS and CDR2 is SASEGT in the germline V gene. There are 14 residues in the CDR3. The V gene lost 7 bases and the J gene lost 5 bases, with 17 bases spanning the gap. The CDR3 sequence is CASTRAGERETQYF. The DNA of the CDR3 is TGTGCCAGCACAAGAGCCGGGGAAAGGGAGACCCAGTACTTC.

This clonotype was recorded many times. This chain joins TRBV7-2 and TRBJ2-5; either TRBD1 or TRBD2 may fit D (5 bases each). The CDR3 consists of 15 residues. Trimming took off 5 bases at V and 2 bases at J, with 15 bases between the two ends. The germline CDR1 and CDR2 sequences are SGHTA and FQGNSA. CDR3 nucleotide sequence: TGTGCCAGCAGCCGTACTAGGGACCTACAAGAGACCCAGTACTTC. It yields the protein CASSRTRDLQETQYF.

The V call is TRBV7-9, the J call TRBJ2-3; TRBD2 aligns across 9 bases. Matching the DNA end better, TRBJ2-5 makes the J call doubtful. The germline gives CDR1 SEHNR, CDR2 FQNEAQ (reference sequence). This CDR3 has 15 amino acids. The CDR3, as DNA: TGTGCCAGCAGCTCGAGGACTAGCGATGTCGAGACCCAGTACTTC. Its translation is CASSSRTSDVETQYF.

This clonotype showed up just a few times. This rearrangement joins TRBV24-1 to TRBJ2-3; 8 bases match TRBD2. This CDR3 is 17 amino acids long. Trimming at V came to 2 bases and at J to 5 bases, leaving 11 bases not matched to a gene. The germline V gene encodes CDR1 KGHDR and CDR2 SFDVKD. CDR3 sequence (DNA): TGTGCCACCAGTGATTCCACGCTGCCAGCGGGAGTAGATACGCAGTATTTT. It encodes CATSDSTLPAGVDTQYF.

This clonotype was counted at least ten times. The genes are TRBV28 and TRBJ2-1; 7 bases align to TRBD1. This CDR3 has 13 amino acids. The ends lost 8 bases at V and 6 bases at J; junction bases unmatched: 7. Germline V gives CDR1 MDHEN, CDR2 SYDVKM. The CDR3 nucleotides read TGTGCCAGCCGGGACAGCCTCCTCAATGAGCAGTTCTTC. Translating it yields CASRDSLLNEQFF.

As to this clonotype: A much larger clone sits a single nucleotide away, making a read error possible. The chain joins TRBV28 to TRBJ2-1; D is unresolved. The V and J ends lost 8 bases and 6 bases respectively, with 20 bases between them. From germline, CDR1 is MDHEN and CDR2 SYDVKM. The length of the CDR3 is 15 residues. DNA for the CDR3: TGTGCCAGCGGTTCAGCATCCGACCTCACCAATGAGCAGTTCTTC. Its protein is CASGSASDLTNEQFF. Full variable domain (remainder filled in from reference TRBV28 and TRBJ2-1): DVKVTQSSRYLVKRTGEKVFLECVQDMDHENMFWYRQDPGLGLRLIYFSYDVKMKEKGDIPEGYSVSREKKERFSLILESASTNQTSMYLCASGSASDLTNEQFFGPGTRLTVL.

Many counts were recorded for this clonotype. The rearrangement links TRBV18 to TRBJ2-7; 10 positions match TRBD1. The CDR3 covers 15 residues. The trim removed 2 bases at V and 6 bases at J, leaving 7 bases unmatched. From germline, CDR1 is KGHSH and CDR2 LQKENI. The chain's CDR3 is CASSPLGQGISEQYF. CDR3 nucleotide sequence: TGTGCCAGCTCACCATTGGGACAGGGGATTTCCGAGCAGTACTTC.

The table lists this clonotype with many counts. This chain connects TRBV28 to TRBJ2-1; D may be TRBD1 (6 bases). The CDR3 length is 17 residues. V lost 3 bases and J lost 7, with 22 bases in between. In germline, CDR1 is MDHEN, CDR2 SYDVKM. The CDR3 DNA reads as TGTGCCAGCAGTTTCAATCAGCCCTCCCCAGGGGATAATGAGCAGTTCTTC. It translates to CASSFNQPSPGDNEQFF.

This clonotype was picked up many times. The chain couples TRBV20-1 to TRBJ2-7, with a tentative D call TRBD2 (5 bases). The V and J ends lost 1 base and 3 bases respectively, with 13 bases between them. CDR3 size: 14 residues. CDR1 and CDR2 from the germline V gene are DFQATT and SNEGSKA (reference sequence). This CDR3 reads CSARVGRGYYEQYF. CDR3 in DNA: TGCAGTGCTAGAGTAGGTCGGGGTTACTACGAGCAGTACTTC.

Only a few counts were recorded for this clonotype. This chain uses TRBV30 with TRBJ2-1; 9 nucleotides align to TRBD1. The CDR3 contains 15 residues. V gave up 2 bases and J gave up 2 bases; unmatched junction bases: 4. CDR1 and CDR2 (germline): GTSNPN, SVGIG (reference sequence). In DNA form, the CDR3 reads TGTGCCTGGAGTTACACAGGGGGCGCCTACAATGAGCAGTTCTTC. Its translation: CAWSYTGGAYNEQFF.

A word on this clonotype: A read error is possible here, since a much larger clone lies one base away. This chain uses TRBV6-9 with TRBJ2-2; tentative D call: TRBD2 (5 bases). The CDR3 consists of 12 residues. The V gene's germline CDR1 is MNHGY and CDR2 SVAAGI. Here the CDR3 reads CASSFDPGEPFF. The CDR3 DNA sequence: TGTGCCAGCAGTTTCGATCCCGGGGAGCCGTTTTTT.

To note about this clonotype: A much larger clone is a single base away; this may be a read error. The chain couples TRBV11-2 to TRBJ2-5; 7 nucleotides align to TRBD1. The germline gives CDR1 SGHAT, CDR2 FQNNGV. This CDR3 comprises 15 residues. V shed 0 bases, J shed 2 bases, and the junction held 3 bases outside the gene matches. The CDR3 reads CASSLDWDSQETQYF. CDR3 DNA: TGTGCCAGCAGCTTAGACTGGGACAGTCAAGAGACCCAGTACTTC.

This clonotype has a count of ten or more. V and J are TRBV12-3 or TRBV12-4 and TRBJ1-2; D perhaps matches TRBD1 (5 bases). The CDR3 is made up of 13 amino acids. Trimming pared 7 bases from V and 3 bases from J, leaving 12 bases between. The CDR3 DNA is TGTGCCAGCAAAAACAGGCGAGACTATGGCTACACCTTC. It translates to CASKNRRDYGYTF.